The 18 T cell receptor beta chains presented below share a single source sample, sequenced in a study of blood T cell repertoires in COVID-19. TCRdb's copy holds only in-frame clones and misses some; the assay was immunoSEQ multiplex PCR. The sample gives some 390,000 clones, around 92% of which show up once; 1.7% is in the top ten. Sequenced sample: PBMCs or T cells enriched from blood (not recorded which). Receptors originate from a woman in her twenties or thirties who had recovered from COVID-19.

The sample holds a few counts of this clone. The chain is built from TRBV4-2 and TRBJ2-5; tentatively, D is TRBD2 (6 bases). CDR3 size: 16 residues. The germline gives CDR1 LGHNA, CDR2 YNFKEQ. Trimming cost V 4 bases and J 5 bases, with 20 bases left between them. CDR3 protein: CASSRSWRGGEETQYF. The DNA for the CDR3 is TGTGCCAGCAGCCGATCCTGGAGGGGTGGGGAGGAGACCCAGTACTTC.

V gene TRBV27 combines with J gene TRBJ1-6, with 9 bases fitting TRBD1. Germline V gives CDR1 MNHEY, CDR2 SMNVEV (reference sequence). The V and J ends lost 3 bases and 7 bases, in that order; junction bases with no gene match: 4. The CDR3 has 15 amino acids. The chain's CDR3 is CASSFQTGGNSPLHF. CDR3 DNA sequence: TGTGCCAGCAGTTTCCAGACAGGGGGGAATTCACCCCTCCACTTT.

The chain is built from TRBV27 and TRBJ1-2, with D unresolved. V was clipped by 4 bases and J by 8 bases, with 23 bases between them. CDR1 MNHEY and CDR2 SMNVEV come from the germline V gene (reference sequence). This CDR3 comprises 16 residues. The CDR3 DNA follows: TGTGCCAGCAGTTCAATATACCGAGGAATTTCCTCCGGCTACACCTTC. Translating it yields CASSSIYRGISSGYTF.

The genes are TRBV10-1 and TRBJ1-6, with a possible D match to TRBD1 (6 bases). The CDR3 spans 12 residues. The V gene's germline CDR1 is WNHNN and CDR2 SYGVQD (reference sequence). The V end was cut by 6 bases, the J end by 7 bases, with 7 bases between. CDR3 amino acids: CASSGQNSPLHF. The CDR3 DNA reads TGCGCCAGCAGCGGACAGAATTCACCCCTCCACTTT.

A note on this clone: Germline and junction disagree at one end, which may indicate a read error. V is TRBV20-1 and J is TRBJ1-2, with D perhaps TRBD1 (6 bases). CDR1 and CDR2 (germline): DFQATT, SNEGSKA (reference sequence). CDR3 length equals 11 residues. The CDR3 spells CSARDIMDSYF. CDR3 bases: TGCAGTGCTAGAGATATCATGGACAGTTACTTC.

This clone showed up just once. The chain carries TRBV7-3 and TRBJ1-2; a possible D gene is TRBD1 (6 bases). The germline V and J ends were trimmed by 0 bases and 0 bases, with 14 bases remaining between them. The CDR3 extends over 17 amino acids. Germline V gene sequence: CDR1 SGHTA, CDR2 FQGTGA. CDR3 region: CASSLTSVGTTNYGYTF. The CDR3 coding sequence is TGTGCCAGCAGCTTAACGTCCGTTGGGACAACTAACTATGGCTACACCTTC.

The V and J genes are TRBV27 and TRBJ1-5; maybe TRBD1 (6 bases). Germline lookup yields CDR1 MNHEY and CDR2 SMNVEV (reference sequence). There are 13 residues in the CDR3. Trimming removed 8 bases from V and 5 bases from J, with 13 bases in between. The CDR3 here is CASATGNYQPQHF. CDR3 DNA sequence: TGTGCCAGCGCAACAGGGAACTATCAGCCCCAGCATTTT.

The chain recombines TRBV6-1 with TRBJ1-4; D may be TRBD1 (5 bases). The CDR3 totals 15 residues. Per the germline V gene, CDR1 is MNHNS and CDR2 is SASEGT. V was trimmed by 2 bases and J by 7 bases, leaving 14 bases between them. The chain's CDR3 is CASSEYRQGGEKLFF. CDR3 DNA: TGTGCCAGCAGTGAATATCGGCAGGGAGGTGAAAAACTGTTTTTT.

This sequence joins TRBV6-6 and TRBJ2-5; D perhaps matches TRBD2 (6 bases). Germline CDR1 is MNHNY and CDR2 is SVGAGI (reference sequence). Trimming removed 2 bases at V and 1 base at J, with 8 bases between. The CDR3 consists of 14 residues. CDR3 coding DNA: TGTGCCAGCAGTTACCGGGGAGGCCAAGAGACCCAGTACTTC. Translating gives CASSYRGGQETQYF.

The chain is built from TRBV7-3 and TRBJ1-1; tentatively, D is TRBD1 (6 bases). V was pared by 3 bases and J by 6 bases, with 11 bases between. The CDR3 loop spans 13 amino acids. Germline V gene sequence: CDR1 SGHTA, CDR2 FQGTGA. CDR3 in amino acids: CASSFRGPAEAFF. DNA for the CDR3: TGTGCCAGCAGCTTCAGGGGCCCCGCTGAAGCTTTCTTT.

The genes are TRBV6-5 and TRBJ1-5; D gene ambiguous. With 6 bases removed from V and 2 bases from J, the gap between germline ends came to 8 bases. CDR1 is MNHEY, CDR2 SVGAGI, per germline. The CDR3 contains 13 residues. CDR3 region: CASSRLRNQPQHF. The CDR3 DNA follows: TGTGCCAGCAGCCGACTCCGCAATCAGCCCCAGCATTTT.

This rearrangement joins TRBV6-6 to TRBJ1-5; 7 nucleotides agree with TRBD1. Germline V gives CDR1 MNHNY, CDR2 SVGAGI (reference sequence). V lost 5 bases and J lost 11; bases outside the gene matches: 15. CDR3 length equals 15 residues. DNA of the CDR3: TGTGCCAGCAGTCGATCCAGGGACAGCGGTTCGTCCCAGCATTTT. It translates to CASSRSRDSGSSQHF.

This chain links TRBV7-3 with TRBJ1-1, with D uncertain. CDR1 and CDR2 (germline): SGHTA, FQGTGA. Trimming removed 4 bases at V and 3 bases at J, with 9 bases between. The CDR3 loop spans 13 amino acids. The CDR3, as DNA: TGTGCCAGCAGCTCCTCCCCGGACACTGAAGCTTTCTTT. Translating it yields CASSSSPDTEAFF.

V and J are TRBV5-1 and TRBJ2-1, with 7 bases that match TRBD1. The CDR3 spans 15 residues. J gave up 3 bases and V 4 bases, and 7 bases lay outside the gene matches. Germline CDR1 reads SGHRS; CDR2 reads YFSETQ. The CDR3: CASSPTGLFYNEQFF. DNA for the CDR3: TGCGCCAGCAGCCCGACAGGGCTTTTCTACAATGAGCAGTTCTTC.

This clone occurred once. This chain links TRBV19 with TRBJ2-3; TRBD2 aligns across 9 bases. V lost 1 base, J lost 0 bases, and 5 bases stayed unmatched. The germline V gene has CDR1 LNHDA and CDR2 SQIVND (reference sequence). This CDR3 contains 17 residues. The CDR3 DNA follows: TGTGCCAGTAGTATAGGAACTAGCGGGTTAAGCACAGATACGCAGTATTTT. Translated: CASSIGTSGLSTDTQYF. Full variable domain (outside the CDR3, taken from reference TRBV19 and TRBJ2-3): DGGITQSPKYLFRKEGQNVTLSCEQNLNHDAMYWYRQDPGQGLRLIYYSQIVNDFQKGDIAEGYSVSREKKESFPLTVTSAQKNPTAFYLCASSIGTSGLSTDTQYFGPGTRLTVL.

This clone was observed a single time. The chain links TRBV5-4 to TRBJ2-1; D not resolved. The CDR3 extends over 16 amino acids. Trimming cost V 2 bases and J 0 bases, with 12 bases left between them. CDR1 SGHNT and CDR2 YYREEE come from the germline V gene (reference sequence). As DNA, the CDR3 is TGTGCCAGCAGCTTACCGTTAGCCGGCTCCTACAATGAGCAGTTCTTC. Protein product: CASSLPLAGSYNEQFF.

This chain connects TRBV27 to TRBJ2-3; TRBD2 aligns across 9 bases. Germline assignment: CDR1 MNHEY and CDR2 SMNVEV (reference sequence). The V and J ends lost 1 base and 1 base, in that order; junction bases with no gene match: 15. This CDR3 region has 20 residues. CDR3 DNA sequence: TGTGCCAGCAGTTTATTATCGACCGGGACTAGCTATTTGGGCACAGATACGCAGTATTTT. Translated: CASSLLSTGTSYLGTDTQYF.

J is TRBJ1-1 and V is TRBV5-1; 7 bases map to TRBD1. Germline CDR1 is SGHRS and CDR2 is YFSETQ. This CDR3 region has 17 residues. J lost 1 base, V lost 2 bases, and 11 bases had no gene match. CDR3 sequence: CASSFGTAQLQNTEAFF. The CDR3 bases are TGCGCCAGCAGCTTCGGGACAGCCCAGCTTCAGAACACTGAAGCTTTCTTT.